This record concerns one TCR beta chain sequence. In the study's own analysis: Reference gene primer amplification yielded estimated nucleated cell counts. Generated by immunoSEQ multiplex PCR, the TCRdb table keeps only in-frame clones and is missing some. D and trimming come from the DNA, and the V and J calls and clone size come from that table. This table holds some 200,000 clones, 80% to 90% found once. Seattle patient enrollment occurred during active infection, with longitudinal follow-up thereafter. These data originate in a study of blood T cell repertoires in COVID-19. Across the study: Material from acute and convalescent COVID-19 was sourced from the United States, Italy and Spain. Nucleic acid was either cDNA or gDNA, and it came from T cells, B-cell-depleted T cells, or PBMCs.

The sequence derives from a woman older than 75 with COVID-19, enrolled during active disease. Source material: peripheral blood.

The CDR3 DNA reads as TGTGCCAGCAGTTACGGTGCGAGGGAGTACGAGCAGTACTTC. Amino acids: CASSYGAREYEQYF. The genes are TRBV6-5 and TRBJ2-7; possibly TRBD2 for D (5 bases). The V gene lost 2 bases and the J gene lost 4 bases, with 12 bases spanning the gap. The CDR3 loop spans 14 amino acids. Germline V gene lookup returns CDR1 MNHEY and CDR2 SVGAGI.